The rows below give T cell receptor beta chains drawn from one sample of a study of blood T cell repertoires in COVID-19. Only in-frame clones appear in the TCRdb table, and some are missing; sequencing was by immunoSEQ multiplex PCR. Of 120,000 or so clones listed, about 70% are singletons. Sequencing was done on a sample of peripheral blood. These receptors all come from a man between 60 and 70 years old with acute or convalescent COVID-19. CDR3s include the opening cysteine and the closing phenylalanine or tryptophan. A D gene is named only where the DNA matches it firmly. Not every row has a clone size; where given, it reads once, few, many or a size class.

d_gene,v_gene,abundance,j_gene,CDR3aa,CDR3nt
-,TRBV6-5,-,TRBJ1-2,CASKNRASYGYTF,TGTGCCAGCAAAAACAGGGCCAGCTATGGCTACACCTTC
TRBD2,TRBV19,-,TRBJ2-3,CASSIRTSGTDTQYF,TGTGCCAGTAGTATTAGGACTAGTGGCACAGATACGCAGTATTTT
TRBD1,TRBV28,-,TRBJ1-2,CASSSPGAGGTYGYTF,TGTGCCAGCAGTTCTCCTGGGGCAGGGGGTACGTATGGCTACACCTTC
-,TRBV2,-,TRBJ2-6,CASSETSSGANVLTF,TGTGCCAGCAGCGAAACGAGCTCTGGGGCCAACGTCCTGACTTTC
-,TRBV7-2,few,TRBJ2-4,CASSSRQGRDIQYF,TGTGCCAGCAGCTCGAGACAGGGGAGGGACATTCAGTACTTC
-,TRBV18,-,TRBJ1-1,CASSPPETGLNTEAFF,TGTGCCAGCTCACCACCTGAGACAGGACTGAACACTGAAGCTTTCTTT
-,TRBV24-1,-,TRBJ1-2,CATSDWGRNYGYTF,TGTGCCACCAGTGATTGGGGCAGAAACTATGGCTACACCTTC
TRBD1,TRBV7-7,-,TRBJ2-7,CASSPRTGGDYEQYF,TGTGCCAGCAGCCCACGGACAGGGGGCGACTACGAGCAGTACTTC
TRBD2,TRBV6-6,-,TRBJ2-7,CASSYLGGGTYEQYF,TGTGCCAGCAGTTACTTGGGGGGGGGAACCTACGAGCAGTACTTC
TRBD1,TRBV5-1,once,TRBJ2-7,CASTRTGMYEQYF,TGCGCCAGCACCCGGACAGGGATGTACGAGCAGTACTTC
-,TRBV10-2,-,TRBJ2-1,CASSESTLNRFF,TGCGCCAGCAGTGAGTCTACCTTAAATAGGTTCTTC
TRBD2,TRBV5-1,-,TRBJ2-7,CASRPTSGVSYEQYF,TGCGCCAGCAGACCCACTAGCGGGGTCTCCTACGAGCAGTACTTC
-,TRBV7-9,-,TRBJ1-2,CASRPGVGGYGYTF,TGTGCCAGCAGGCCAGGGGTAGGCGGCTATGGCTACACCTTC
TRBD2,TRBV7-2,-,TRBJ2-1,CASSYGTINNEQFF,TGTGCCAGCAGCTACGGGACTATCAACAATGAGCAGTTCTTC
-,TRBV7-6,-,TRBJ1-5,CASSLPGDQPQHF,TGTGCCAGCAGCTTACCCGGGGATCAGCCCCAGCATTTT
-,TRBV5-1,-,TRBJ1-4,CASSPRGDGEKLFF,TGCGCCAGCAGCCCTCGGGGAGATGGCGAAAAACTGTTTTTT
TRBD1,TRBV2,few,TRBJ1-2,CASRMSAGGSSGYTF,TGTGCCAGCAGAATGTCTGCAGGGGGCTCGAGTGGCTACACCTTC
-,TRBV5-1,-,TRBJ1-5,CASRLGGPDQPQHF,TGCGCCAGCCGCCTAGGGGGTCCGGATCAGCCCCAGCATTTT
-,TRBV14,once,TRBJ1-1,CASSRDLRTEAFF,TGTGCCAGCAGCCGAGACCTTCGGACTGAAGCTTTCTTT
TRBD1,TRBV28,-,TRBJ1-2,CASTIRDSDYGYTF,TGTGCCAGCACTATTAGGGACAGCGACTATGGCTACACCTTC
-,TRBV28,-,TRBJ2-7,CASRKLYEQYF,TGTGCCAGCAGAAAGCTCTACGAGCAGTACTTC
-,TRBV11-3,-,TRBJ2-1,CASSLGRGTYNEQFF,TGTGCCAGCAGCCTGGGACGCGGGACCTACAATGAGCAGTTCTTC
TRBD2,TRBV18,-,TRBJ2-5,CASSGGSKQETQYF,TGTGCCAGCTCAGGCGGGAGTAAGCAAGAGACCCAGTACTTC
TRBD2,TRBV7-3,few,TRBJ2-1,CASSLVAAGTYNEQFF,TGTGCCAGCAGCCTAGTGGCAGCGGGGACCTACAATGAGCAGTTCTTC
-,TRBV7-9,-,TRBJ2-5,CASSLGAGPETQYF,TGTGCCAGCAGCTTAGGGGCAGGGCCAGAGACCCAGTACTTC
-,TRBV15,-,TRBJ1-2,CATSRGQFKVHGYTF,TGTGCCACCAGCAGGGGACAATTTAAGGTACATGGCTACACCTTC
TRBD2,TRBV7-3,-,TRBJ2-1,CASSLGAGSAGGEQFF,TGTGCCAGCAGCTTAGGAGCGGGATCCGCCGGGGGTGAGCAGTTCTTC
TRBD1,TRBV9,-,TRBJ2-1,CASGQGAGEQFF,TGTGCCTCGGGACAGGGGGCTGGTGAGCAGTTCTTC
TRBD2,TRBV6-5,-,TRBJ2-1,CASTSGGKQFF,TGTGCCAGCACCAGCGGGGGGAAGCAGTTCTTC
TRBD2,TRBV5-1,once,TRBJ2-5,CASSFNGLAGGRQETQYF,TGCGCCAGCAGCTTCAACGGACTAGCGGGAGGGCGCCAAGAGACCCAGTACTTC
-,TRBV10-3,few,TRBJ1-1,CAISGPGLSTKNTEAFF,TGTGCCATCAGTGGACCGGGTCTCTCAACCAAGAACACTGAAGCTTTCTTT
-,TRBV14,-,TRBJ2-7,CASSYSRGEQYF,TGTGCCAGCAGCTACTCCAGGGGCGAGCAGTACTTC
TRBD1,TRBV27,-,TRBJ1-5,CASSRRDRDNQPQHF,TGTGCCAGCAGTCGCCGGGACAGGGACAATCAGCCCCAGCATTTT
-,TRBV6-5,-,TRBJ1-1,CASRVTGTTNTEAFF,TGTGCCAGCAGAGTAACCGGGACAACGAACACTGAAGCTTTCTTT
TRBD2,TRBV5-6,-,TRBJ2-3,CASGELADTDTQYF,TGTGCCAGCGGTGAACTAGCGGACACAGATACGCAGTATTTT
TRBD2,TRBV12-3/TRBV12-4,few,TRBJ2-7,CASSLLAYEQYF,TGTGCCAGCAGTCTACTAGCGTACGAGCAGTACTTC
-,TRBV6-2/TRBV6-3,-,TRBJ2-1,CASSYYVARISGEQFF,TGTGCCAGCAGTTACTACGTGGCTAGAATATCGGGGGAGCAGTTCTTC
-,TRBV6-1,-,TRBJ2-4,CASSGLTGLLGGIQYF,TGTGCCAGCAGTGGCCTTACAGGGCTGCTTGGGGGAATTCAGTACTTC
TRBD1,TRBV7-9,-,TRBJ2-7,CASSFDPDRDRYEQYF,TGTGCCAGCAGCTTTGACCCCGACAGGGACCGCTACGAGCAGTACTTC
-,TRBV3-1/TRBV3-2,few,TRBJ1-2,CASSQAYSAGYGYTF,TGTGCCAGCAGCCAAGCCTATTCAGCGGGCTATGGCTACACCTTC
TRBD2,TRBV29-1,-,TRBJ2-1,CSVVPLLAGGLFF,TGCAGCGTTGTGCCTCTACTAGCGGGGGGACTGTTCTTC
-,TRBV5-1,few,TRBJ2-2,CASSPGSARTNTGELFF,TGCGCCAGCAGCCCGGGCTCCGCTCGGACTAACACCGGGGAGCTGTTTTTT
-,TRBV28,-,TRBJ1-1,CASSIQGRRTEAFF,TGTGCCAGCAGCATACAGGGAAGGCGCACTGAAGCTTTCTTT
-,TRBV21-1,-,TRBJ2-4,CAVGDRDLAKNIQYF,TGTGCCGTCGGTGACAGGGACTTAGCCAAAAACATTCAGTACTTC
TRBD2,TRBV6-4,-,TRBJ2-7,CASSPRGDYEQYF,TGTGCCAGCAGCCCGCGGGGGGACTACGAGCAGTACTTC
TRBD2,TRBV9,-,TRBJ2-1,CASSGIAGELYNEQFF,TGTGCCAGCAGCGGCATAGCGGGGGAACTCTACAATGAGCAGTTCTTC
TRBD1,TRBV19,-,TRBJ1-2,CASSLYTGGKVGYTF,TGTGCCAGTAGCCTCTACACAGGGGGCAAAGTTGGCTACACCTTC
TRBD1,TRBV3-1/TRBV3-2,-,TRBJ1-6,CASSQVGTAIPPLHF,TGTGCCAGCAGCCAAGTCGGGACAGCTATTCCACCCCTCCACTTT
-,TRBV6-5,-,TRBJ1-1,CASSPRRGLNTEAFF,TGTGCCAGCAGTCCACGGAGAGGCCTGAACACTGAAGCTTTCTTT
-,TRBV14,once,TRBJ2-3,CASSQSRADTQYF,TGTGCCAGCAGCCAAAGCAGGGCAGATACGCAGTATTTT
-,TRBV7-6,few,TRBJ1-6,CASSLAPAGSGSPLHF,TGTGCCAGCAGCTTAGCCCCGGCCGGCAGCGGCTCACCCCTCCACTTT
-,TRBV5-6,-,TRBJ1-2,CASNTGQGYGYTF,TGTGCCAGCAATACCGGGCAGGGCTATGGCTACACCTTC